This TCR beta chain is from a study of shared clonotypes between healthy human individuals. Study observations and caveats: Though the depth was large, rarefaction showed that sorted-subset sequencing was incomplete.

In the source study's methods: Junction-only immunoSEQ sequences carried no quality scores, so filtering differed. The data were produced by immunoSEQ multiplex PCR, yet TCRdb's version contains in-frame clones alone and is incomplete. That table furnishes V, J and clone size, whereas the DNA furnished D and trimming. This table has 2.3 million or so clones, approximately 93% appearing once. Investigators divided CD4+ cells into CD45RA+ naive and CD45RA-negative memory subsets. As concerns this clone: Its antigen is currently unknown.

Looked up from germline, CDR1 is ENHRY and CDR2 is SYGVKD. Trimming shortened V by 0 bases and J by 5 bases, and 10 bases separated the two germline ends. The CDR3 loop spans 15 amino acids. This sequence joins TRBV10-3 and TRBJ1-4, with D hard to call. Material: naive CD4+ T cells from PBMCs. Regarding subset: CD45RA+ positively selected. The receptor was derived from a man aged 18 to 30 in good health. Some clones in this sample may be carry-over from other donors' samples. CDR3 DNA: TGTGCCATCAGTGAGTCAGGGAGACCAAATGAAAAACTGTTTTTT. Residues: CAISESGRPNEKLFF.